What follows are 32 T cell receptor beta chains derived from one specimen sequenced in a study of T cell responses to AZD1222 COVID-19 vaccine. Clones were read by immunoSEQ multiplex PCR, and TCRdb kept only the in-frame ones, dropping some. The sample shows approximately 260,000 clones, approximately 93% of them seen only once. Sequencing was performed on peripheral blood, taken on day 0 of AZD1222 vaccination. The receptors shown here come from an adult in good health.

The chain recombines TRBV9 with TRBJ2-1, with 8 bases aligning to TRBD2. V was clipped by 0 bases and J by 5 bases; unmatched bases: 4. Per germline, CDR1 SGDLS and CDR2 YYNGEE. This CDR3 has 15 residues. CDR3 sequence (DNA): TGTGCCAGCAGCGTAGCGGCGGGAGGAAACAATGAGCAGTTCTTC. It encodes CASSVAAGGNNEQFF.

V usage is TRBV27 and J usage is TRBJ1-2, with D unclear. This CDR3 is 13 amino acids long. The V and J ends lost 4 bases and 6 bases respectively, with 12 bases between them. The germline gives CDR1 MNHEY, CDR2 SMNVEV (reference sequence). CDR3 loop: CASSSPDGDGYTF. CDR3 sequence (DNA): TGTGCCAGCAGTTCCCCTGACGGAGATGGCTACACCTTC.

V gene TRBV5-1 combines with J gene TRBJ2-5; D gene uncertain. Germline CDR1 and CDR2: SGHRS and YFSETQ. V was trimmed by 0 bases and J by 3 bases, leaving 9 bases between them. The CDR3 is 14 amino acids. CDR3 bases: TGCGCCAGCAGCTTGGCAGCACTCAAAGAGACCCAGTACTTC. It translates to CASSLAALKETQYF.

CDR3 sequence reads: CASRNRFGSLGETQYF. The CDR3 DNA is TGTGCCAGCCGCAATCGGTTCGGTTCTTTGGGGGAGACCCAGTACTTC. The V gene is TRBV7-9, the J gene TRBJ2-5, with D uncertain. The germline V and J ends were trimmed by 8 bases and 5 bases, with 24 bases remaining between them. This CDR3 is built from 16 residues. Germline V CDR1 and CDR2: SEHNR, FQNEAQ (reference sequence).

The CDR3 loop reads CSSLVGWPQHF. The CDR3, as DNA: TGCAGTTCCTTAGTGGGCTGGCCCCAGCATTTT. The gene calls are TRBV20-1 and TRBJ1-5, with D uncertain. In germline, CDR1 is DFQATT, CDR2 SNEGSKA (reference sequence). CDR3 length: 11 residues. V gave up 8 bases and J gave up 9 bases, with 14 bases separating them.

Details on this clone: One junction end does not reproduce the germline sequence, and a read error may be involved. This chain joins TRBV6-6 and TRBJ2-4, with D unclear. Germline CDR1 and CDR2: MNHNY and SVGAGI (reference sequence). The length of the CDR3 is 12 residues. This CDR3 reads CASSTPPGPRHF. As DNA, the CDR3 is TGTGCCAGCAGCACACCCCCCGGCCCACGGCACTTC.

The chain combines TRBV28 with TRBJ1-4; D is undetermined. The CDR3 consists of 14 residues. The germline V gene encodes CDR1 MDHEN and CDR2 SYDVKM. Trimming shortened V by 4 bases and J by 7 bases, and 13 bases separated the two germline ends. CDR3 loop: CASSSTSPSEKLFF. CDR3 in DNA: TGTGCCAGCAGTTCGACATCGCCCTCTGAAAAACTGTTTTTT.

This rearrangement joins TRBV19 to TRBJ2-7, with D possibly TRBD1 on 6 matching bases. Trimming shortened V by 1 base and J by 3 bases, and 13 bases separated the two germline ends. This CDR3 is 15 amino acids long. The germline V gene has CDR1 LNHDA and CDR2 SQIVND (reference sequence). The CDR3, as DNA: TGTGCCAGTAGTATAGTATGGGACATGGGCTACGAGCAGTACTTC. Protein sequence: CASSIVWDMGYEQYF.

The J gene is TRBJ1-4, the V gene TRBV5-1; a possible D gene is TRBD1 (6 bases). The CDR3 covers 14 residues. Germline CDR1 reads SGHRS; CDR2 reads YFSETQ. The V and J ends lost 4 bases and 4 bases respectively, with 11 bases between them. The CDR3 loop reads CASSPDSYNEKLFF. DNA of the CDR3: TGCGCCAGCAGCCCGGACAGTTATAATGAAAAACTGTTTTTT. Using reference TRBV5-1 and TRBJ1-4 for the parts outside the CDR3, the full variable domain is KAGVTQTPRYLIKTRGQQVTLSCSPISGHRSVSWYQQTPGQGLQFLFEYFSETQRNKGNFPGRFSGRQFSNSRSEMNVSTLELGDSALYLCASSPDSYNEKLFFGSGTQLSVL.

Only one count was recorded for this clone. This rearrangement joins TRBV28 to TRBJ1-6; tentative D call: TRBD1 (5 bases). The CDR3 is 17 amino acids. Trimming pared 3 bases from V and 3 bases from J, leaving 15 bases between. Looked up from germline, CDR1 is MDHEN and CDR2 is SYDVKM. DNA for the CDR3: TGTGCCAGCAGTTTGGCACTCGCGACAGTCTATAATTCACCCCTCCACTTT. This codes for CASSLALATVYNSPLHF.

V gene TRBV3-1 (or the pseudogene TRBV3-2) combines with J gene TRBJ2-3, with 8 bases that match TRBD1. Unmatched junction bases numbered 8, after V lost 1 base and J lost 8 bases. The germline V gene has CDR1 LGHDT and CDR2 YNNKEL (reference sequence). CDR3 length: 15 residues. The CDR3 DNA follows: TGTGCCAGCAGCCAAGTTGGACAGGGAAAAGGTACGCAGTATTTT. This translates into CASSQVGQGKGTQYF.

V and J are TRBV14 and TRBJ1-1, with TRBD1 as a possible D gene (5 bases). CDR1 and CDR2 from the germline V gene are SGHDN and FVKESK. The CDR3 has 13 amino acids. V lost 3 bases, J lost 6 bases, and 11 bases lay in between. CDR3 sequence: CASSQGGRAEAFF. The CDR3 DNA is TGTGCCAGCAGCCAGGGGGGGAGAGCTGAAGCTTTCTTT.

This clone occurred a few times. The DNA of the CDR3 is TGTGCCAGCAGTGAGTCGGGGCCTGATCAGCCCCAGCATTTT. Translated: CASSESGPDQPQHF. The chain has TRBV2 and TRBJ1-5, with a weak D call TRBD1 (5 bases). This CDR3 contains 14 residues. Germline V CDR1 and CDR2: SNHLY, FYNNEI. Trimming took 3 bases from V and 5 from J, leaving 11 bases between them.

The chain recombines TRBV19 with TRBJ1-5; D is possibly TRBD1 (6 bases). CDR3 length equals 16 residues. The ends were cut back, 0 bases at V and 4 bases at J, with 13 bases in the middle. CDR1 and CDR2 (germline): LNHDA, SQIVND (reference sequence). The CDR3 DNA reads TGTGCCAGTAGTATAGATTGGGGGGCCCTAAATCAGCCCCAGCATTTT. Its protein is CASSIDWGALNQPQHF.

The chain couples TRBV28 to TRBJ2-1; D may be TRBD2 (6 bases). The CDR3 consists of 13 residues. V gave up 6 bases and J gave up 4 bases, with 10 bases separating them. Germline CDR1 is MDHEN and CDR2 is SYDVKM. The CDR3 region is CASRASAYNEQFF. For the CDR3, the DNA is TGTGCCAGCAGGGCTAGCGCTTACAATGAGCAGTTCTTC.

CDR3 sequence reads: CASLTRAGGEKLFF. The CDR3 DNA sequence: TGTGCCAGCCTAACCCGGGCAGGGGGAGAAAAACTGTTTTTT. The rearrangement links TRBV28 to TRBJ1-4; the match to TRBD1 covers 7 bases. The CDR3 loop spans 14 amino acids. The germline V gene encodes CDR1 MDHEN and CDR2 SYDVKM. J lost 8 bases, V lost 8 bases, and 11 bases had no gene match.

The sample holds a few counts of this clone. V usage is TRBV2 and J usage is TRBJ2-1; 7 bases match TRBD2. Germline loops: CDR1 SNHLY, CDR2 FYNNEI. V trimming: 6 bases; J trimming: 12 bases; junction bases outside the gene matches: 8. The CDR3 spans 12 residues. CDR3 sequence: CASRVPGGRQFF. As DNA, the CDR3 is TGTGCCAGCAGGGTCCCGGGGGGTAGGCAGTTCTTC.

The rearrangement links TRBV2 to TRBJ1-6; 7 positions agree with TRBD1. V trimming: 6 bases; J trimming: 7 bases; junction bases outside the gene matches: 6. From germline, CDR1 is SNHLY and CDR2 FYNNEI. The CDR3 covers 14 residues. The CDR3 spells CASRDRVGNSPLHF. CDR3 DNA: TGTGCCAGCAGAGACAGGGTAGGGAATTCACCCCTCCACTTT.

This clone was seen once. This sequence joins TRBV24-1 and TRBJ2-3; 7 nucleotides line up with TRBD2. The ends lost 12 bases at V and 5 bases at J; junction bases unmatched: 16. Germline lookup yields CDR1 KGHDR and CDR2 SFDVKD. The CDR3 sequence is 15 residues long. The CDR3 here is CAARRAGEVEDTQYF. CDR3 bases: TGTGCCGCCCGGCGGGCGGGAGAAGTGGAAGATACGCAGTATTTT.

In the case of this clone: This same CDR3 is encoded by further DNA sequences in the sample. The chain combines TRBV6-4 with TRBJ1-1, with TRBD1 as a possible D gene (5 bases). V was trimmed by 0 bases and J by 4 bases, leaving 6 bases between them. The CDR3 contains 13 residues. CDR1 MRHNA and CDR2 SNTAGT come from the germline V gene. The CDR3, as DNA: TGTGCCAGCAGTGACTCGAGGGGCACTGAAGCTTTCTTT. Its translation: CASSDSRGTEAFF.

The V call is TRBV27, the J call TRBJ1-1; TRBD1 matches 9 bases. V lost 5 bases and J lost 5; bases outside the gene matches: 3. CDR3 length: 13 amino acids. Germline V gene lookup returns CDR1 MNHEY and CDR2 SMNVEV (reference sequence). The CDR3 DNA reads TGTGCCAGCAGTACAGGGGGCACAACTGAAGCTTTCTTT. Translating gives CASSTGGTTEAFF.

This chain uses TRBV6-6 with TRBJ2-7; D possibly corresponds to TRBD2 (5 bases). Trimming shortened V by 7 bases and J by 7 bases, and 20 bases separated the two germline ends. The V gene's germline CDR1 is MNHNY and CDR2 SVGAGI (reference sequence). The CDR3 consists of 14 residues. As DNA, the CDR3 is TGTGCCAGCACCTCTGACGGAGGTTTCGAGGAGCAGTACTTC. It translates to CASTSDGGFEEQYF.

V is TRBV20-1 and J is TRBJ1-1; D uncertain. V was cut by 5 bases and J by 4 bases, with 5 bases left in between. In germline, CDR1 is DFQATT, CDR2 SNEGSKA (reference sequence). The CDR3 consists of 10 residues. CDR3 loop: CSARTTEAFF. CDR3 DNA sequence: TGCAGTGCTCGGACCACTGAAGCTTTCTTT.

The chain employs TRBV19 and TRBJ2-6, with TRBD1 matching over 7 bases. J gave up 0 bases and V 6 bases, and 11 bases lay outside the gene matches. Per the germline V gene, CDR1 is LNHDA and CDR2 is SQIVND (reference sequence). The CDR3 has 18 amino acids. CDR3 residues: CASREPGQFHSGANVLTF. CDR3 in DNA: TGTGCCAGTAGAGAGCCGGGACAGTTTCACTCTGGGGCCAACGTCCTGACTTTC.

The rearrangement joins TRBV6-5 to TRBJ2-3; TRBD2 matches 10 bases. The CDR3 sequence is 14 residues long. The ends lost 5 bases at V and 4 bases at J; junction bases unmatched: 3. CDR1 is MNHEY, CDR2 SVGAGI, per germline. In DNA form, the CDR3 reads TGTGCCAGCAGTCACGGGACTAGCGCAGATACGCAGTATTTT. Its protein product is CASSHGTSADTQYF.

The chain has TRBV3-1 (or the pseudogene TRBV3-2) and TRBJ1-2, with D possibly TRBD1 on 6 matching bases. V was pared by 3 bases and J by 8 bases, with 13 bases between. The germline CDR1 and CDR2 sequences are LGHDT and YNNKEL (reference sequence). This CDR3 has 13 residues. The CDR3 region has the DNA TGTGCCAGCAGCCATCAGGGGCGTGGGGGCTACACCTTC. Its protein is CASSHQGRGGYTF.

The chain has TRBV28 and TRBJ2-1; TRBD2 matches 7 bases. The V and J ends lost 5 bases and 1 base, in that order; junction bases with no gene match: 8. CDR1 and CDR2 (germline): MDHEN, SYDVKM. This CDR3 is 16 amino acids long. CDR3 amino acids: CASSRLAEDSYNEQFF. The CDR3 DNA reads as TGTGCCAGCAGTCGTCTAGCGGAGGATTCCTACAATGAGCAGTTCTTC.

J is TRBJ2-2 and V is TRBV5-4, with TRBD2 matching 11 bases. CDR3 length: 17 amino acids. The junction had 6 bases not matched to a gene; V was cut back by 4 bases and J by 1 base. Germline CDR1 and CDR2: SGHNT and YYREEE (reference sequence). The CDR3 region is CASSLRLAGMNTGELFF. In DNA form, the CDR3 reads TGTGCCAGCAGCCTCCGACTAGCGGGGATGAACACCGGGGAGCTGTTTTTT.

V gene TRBV5-1 combines with J gene TRBJ2-5; D is ambiguous. This CDR3 has 16 residues. Between the trimmed V and J ends, which lost 1 base and 2 bases, there was a span of 15 bases. Per germline, CDR1 SGHRS and CDR2 YFSETQ. The CDR3 DNA sequence: TGCGCCAGCAGCTTGAACCCCCCCTGGCGGCAAGAGACCCAGTACTTC. It encodes CASSLNPPWRQETQYF.

This clone was seen a single time. The chain combines TRBV25-1 with TRBJ2-1; TRBD2 matches 7 bases. The CDR3 has 17 residues. V was clipped by 4 bases and J by 7 bases; unmatched bases: 16. Looked up from germline, CDR1 is MGHDK and CDR2 is SYGVNS. Here the CDR3 reads CASSAQAGPREVNEQFF. CDR3 sequence (DNA): TGTGCCAGCAGTGCCCAGGCGGGACCCCGGGAGGTAAATGAGCAGTTCTTC.

V usage is TRBV2 and J usage is TRBJ2-2, with 12 bases that match TRBD2. This CDR3 contains 16 residues. J gave up 7 bases and V 6 bases, and 9 bases lay outside the gene matches. Per germline, CDR1 SNHLY and CDR2 FYNNEI. The chain's CDR3 is CASSRLAGDRGGELFF. The CDR3 nucleotides read TGTGCCAGCAGCAGACTAGCGGGAGATCGGGGCGGGGAGCTGTTTTTT.

The rearrangement links TRBV10-3 to TRBJ1-2; no firm D call. Trimming pared 7 bases from V and 0 bases from J, leaving 9 bases between. The germline gives CDR1 ENHRY, CDR2 SYGVKD. The length of the CDR3 is 13 residues. In DNA, the CDR3 is TGTGCCATCACCCCAGCAACTAACTATGGCTACACCTTC. Its protein product is CAITPATNYGYTF.